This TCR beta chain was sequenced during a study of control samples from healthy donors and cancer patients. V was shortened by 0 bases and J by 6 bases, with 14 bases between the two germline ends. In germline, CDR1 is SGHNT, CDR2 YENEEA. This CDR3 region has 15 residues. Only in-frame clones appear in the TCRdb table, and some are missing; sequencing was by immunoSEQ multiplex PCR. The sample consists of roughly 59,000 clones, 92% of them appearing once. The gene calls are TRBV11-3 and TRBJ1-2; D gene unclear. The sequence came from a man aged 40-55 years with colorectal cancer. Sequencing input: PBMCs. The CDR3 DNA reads TGTGCCAGCAGCTTAGATCGGTGGGAAGATAATGGCTACACCTTC. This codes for CASSLDRWEDNGYTF.